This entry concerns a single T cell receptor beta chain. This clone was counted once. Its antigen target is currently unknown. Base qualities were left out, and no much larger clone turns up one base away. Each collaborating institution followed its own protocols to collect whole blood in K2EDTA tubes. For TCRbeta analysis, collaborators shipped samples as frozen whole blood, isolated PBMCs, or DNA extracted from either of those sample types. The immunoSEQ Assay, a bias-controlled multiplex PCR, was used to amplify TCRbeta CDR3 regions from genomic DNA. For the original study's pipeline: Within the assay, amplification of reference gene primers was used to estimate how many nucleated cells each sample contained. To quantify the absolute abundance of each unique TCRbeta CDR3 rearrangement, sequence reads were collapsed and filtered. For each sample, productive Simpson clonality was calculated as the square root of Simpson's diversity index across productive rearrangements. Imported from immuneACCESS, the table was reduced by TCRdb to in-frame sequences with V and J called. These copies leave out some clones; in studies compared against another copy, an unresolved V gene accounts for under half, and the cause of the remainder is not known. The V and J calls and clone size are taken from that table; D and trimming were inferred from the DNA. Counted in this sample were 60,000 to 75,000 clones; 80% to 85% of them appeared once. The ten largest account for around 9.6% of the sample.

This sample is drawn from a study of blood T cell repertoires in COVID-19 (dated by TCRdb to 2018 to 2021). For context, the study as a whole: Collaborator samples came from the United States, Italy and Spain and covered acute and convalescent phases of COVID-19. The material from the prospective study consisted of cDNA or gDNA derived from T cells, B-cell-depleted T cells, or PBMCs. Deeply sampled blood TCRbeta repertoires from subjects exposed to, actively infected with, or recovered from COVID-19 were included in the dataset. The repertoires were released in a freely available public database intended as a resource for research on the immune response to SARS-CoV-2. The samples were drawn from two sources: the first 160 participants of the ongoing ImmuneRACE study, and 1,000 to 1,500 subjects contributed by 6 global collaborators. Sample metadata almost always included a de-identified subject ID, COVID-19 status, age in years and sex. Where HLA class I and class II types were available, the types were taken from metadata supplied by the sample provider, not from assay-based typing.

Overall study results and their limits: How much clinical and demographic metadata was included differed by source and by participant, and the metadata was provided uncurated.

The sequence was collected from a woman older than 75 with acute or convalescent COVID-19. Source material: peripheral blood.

At the DNA level, the sequence is TGTGCCAGCAGTCCCAGGGACAATGAGCAGTTCTTC. This encodes CASSPRDNEQFF. The chain was built from TRBV6-6 and TRBJ2-1; matching of 5 bases hints at TRBD1 as the D gene. V lost 5 bases and J lost 5 bases; the stretch between them is 7 bases long. The germline V gene encodes CDR1 MNHNY and CDR2 SVGAGI (reference sequence). Taken from cysteine to phenylalanine, the CDR3 has 12 residues. The only DNA kept is the CDR3, 36 bases in frame from the first base.